This TCR beta chain was retrieved from a study of blood T cell repertoires in COVID-19. For the study at large: Sources were T cells, B-cell-depleted T cells, or PBMCs; the material itself was cDNA or gDNA.

As originally analysed: How many nucleated cells were present was estimated from reference gene primer amplification. The table came from immunoSEQ multiplex PCR; TCRdb's copy has only in-frame clones and leaves some out. Clonal size and the V and J genes are those of that table, whereas D and trimming came from the DNA. The sample lists 300,000 or so clones, approximately 89% seen once, with under 3% in the top ten. Grouping used clinical history reported by participants in a survey and questionnaire. The clonotype originates from a woman between 50 and 59 years old who had been exposed to COVID-19. Sequencing was carried out using PBMCs or T cells enriched from blood (not recorded which).

The CDR3 DNA reads as TGTGCCAGCAGTCCCCCCCGGAGCTCCTATAATTCACCCCTCCACTTT. Translation: CASSPPRSSYNSPLHF. The chain couples TRBV27 to TRBJ1-6; D not certain. V lost 5 bases and J 0 bases, leaving 11 bases between the germline ends. The CDR3 covers 16 residues. Germline-derived CDR1 and CDR2 are MNHEY and SMNVEV (reference sequence).